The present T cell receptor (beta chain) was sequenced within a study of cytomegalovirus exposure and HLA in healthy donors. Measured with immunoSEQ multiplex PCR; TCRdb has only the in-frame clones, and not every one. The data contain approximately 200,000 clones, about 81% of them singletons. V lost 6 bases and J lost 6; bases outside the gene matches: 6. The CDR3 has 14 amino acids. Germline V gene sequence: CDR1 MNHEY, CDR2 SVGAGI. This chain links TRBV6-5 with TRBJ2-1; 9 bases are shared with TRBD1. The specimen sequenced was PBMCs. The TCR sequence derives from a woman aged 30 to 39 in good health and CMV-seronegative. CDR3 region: CASRWTGDGNEQFF. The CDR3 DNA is TGTGCCAGCAGGTGGACAGGGGATGGCAATGAGCAGTTCTTC.